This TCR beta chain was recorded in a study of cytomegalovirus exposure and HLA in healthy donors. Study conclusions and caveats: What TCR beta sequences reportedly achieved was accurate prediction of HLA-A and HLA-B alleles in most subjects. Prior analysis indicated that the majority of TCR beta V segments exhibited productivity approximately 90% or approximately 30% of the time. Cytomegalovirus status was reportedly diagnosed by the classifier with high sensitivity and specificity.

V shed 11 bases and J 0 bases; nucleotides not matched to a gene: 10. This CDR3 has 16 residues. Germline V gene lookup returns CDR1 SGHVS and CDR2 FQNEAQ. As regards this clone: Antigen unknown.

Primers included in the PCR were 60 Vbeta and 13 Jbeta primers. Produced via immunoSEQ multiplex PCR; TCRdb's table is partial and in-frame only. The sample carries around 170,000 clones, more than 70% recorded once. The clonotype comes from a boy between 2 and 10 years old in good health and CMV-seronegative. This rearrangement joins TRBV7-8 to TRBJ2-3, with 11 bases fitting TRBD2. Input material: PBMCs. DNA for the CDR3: TGTGCCCTCGGGGCTAGCGGGAGGTCTAGCACAGATACGCAGTATTTT. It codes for CALGASGRSSTDTQYF.